The rows below give T cell receptor beta chains drawn from one sample of a study of T cells in localized non-small cell lung cancer. This table comes from immunoSEQ multiplex PCR, and its TCRdb copy is limited to in-frame clones, with some not included. The table has tens of thousands of clones, roughly 85% seen once. Sequencing was performed on peripheral blood, taken before any cancer treatment. These receptors originate from a woman aged 35 to 69 with stage I lung adenocarcinoma. Both conserved end residues are part of each CDR3. D genes are given only for firm matches. A row's size may be missing; if present it is once, few, many or a size class.

d_gene | j_gene | abundance | v_gene | CDR3nt | CDR3aa
- | TRBJ2-7 | - | TRBV28 | TGTGCCAGCAGCATCGCGGGGCCCGAGCAGTACTTC | CASSIAGPEQYF
TRBD2 | TRBJ2-1 | - | TRBV9 | TGTGCCAGCAGCGTGGCTAGCGGGGCAGGTGAGCAGTTCTTC | CASSVASGAGEQFF
TRBD1 | TRBJ1-2 | - | TRBV6-5 | TGTGCCAGCACAGGGGGAGATGGCTACACCTTC | CASTGGDGYTF
- | TRBJ1-1 | - | TRBV5-1 | TGCGCCAGCAGCCCACAGGGAGGGGGCACTGAAGCTTTCTTT | CASSPQGGGTEAFF
- | TRBJ1-3 | - | TRBV29-1 | TGCAGCGCCCATCTGGCGGAGGGGAGCTCTGGAAACACCATATATTTT | CSAHLAEGSSGNTIYF
- | TRBJ2-7 | - | TRBV2 | TGTGCCAGCTCGAAGGTAGCCTCCTACGAGCAGTACTTC | CASSKVASYEQYF
TRBD2 | TRBJ2-7 | - | TRBV5-1 | TGCGCCAGCAGCTCAACTAGCGGGGGGGCCAGTCGCTACGAGCAGTACTTC | CASSSTSGGASRYEQYF
TRBD1 | TRBJ2-6 | - | TRBV6-6 | TGTGCCAGCCTAGGACAGGGGTCTCCTGGGGCCAACGTCCTGACTTTC | CASLGQGSPGANVLTF
- | TRBJ2-3 | - | TRBV7-8 | TGTGCCAGCAGCTTAGACGGGGTACTAGATACGCAGTATTTT | CASSLDGVLDTQYF
TRBD1 | TRBJ1-1 | - | TRBV25-1 | TGTGCCAGCAGTGAATTAGGACAGGGGCTCACTGAAGCTTTCTTT | CASSELGQGLTEAFF
- | TRBJ1-2 | once | TRBV6-5 | TGTGCCAGCAGTTACTCGAGGGAAAATGGCTACACCTTC | CASSYSRENGYTF
- | TRBJ2-3 | - | TRBV19 | TGTGCCAGTAGTACTCAGGGGGGAGGAGCTGATCATACGCAGTATTTT | CASSTQGGGADHTQYF
TRBD1 | TRBJ2-5 | - | TRBV7-9 | TGTGCCAGCAGCTTGGGGACAGGGCCCCCACAAGAGACCCAGTACTTC | CASSLGTGPPQETQYF
TRBD1 | TRBJ2-4 | - | TRBV6-5 | TGTGCCAGCAGTTACGACAGGGTGACCAAAAACATTCAGTACTTC | CASSYDRVTKNIQYF
TRBD2 | TRBJ2-3 | - | TRBV12-5 | TGTGCTAGTTCATACGGGGGAGGGACAGATACGCAGTATTTT | CASSYGGGTDTQYF
TRBD2 | TRBJ2-1 | - | TRBV5-6 | TGTGCCAGCAGCTTGCTGCAGCGGGGGGGCCTCAATGAGCAGTTCTTC | CASSLLQRGGLNEQFF
- | TRBJ1-2 | - | TRBV6-1 | TGTGCCAGCAGTGGTACAAGGGGTGGCTACACCTTC | CASSGTRGGYTF
- | TRBJ2-2 | - | TRBV30 | TGTGCCTGGAGTGTAAAAGCCCCCACCGGGGAGCTGTTTTTT | CAWSVKAPTGELFF
- | TRBJ2-3 | - | TRBV10-3 | TGTGCCATCGGGACGGCAAGCACAGATACGCAGTATTTT | CAIGTASTDTQYF
- | TRBJ2-7 | - | TRBV5-1 | TGCGCCAGCAGCTCTACTTCTTACGAGCAGTACTTC | CASSSTSYEQYF
- | TRBJ1-6 | - | TRBV6-5 | TGTGCCAGCTCTACGTGGAGCTCCTATAATTCACCCCTCCACTTT | CASSTWSSYNSPLHF
- | TRBJ2-2 | - | TRBV28 | TGTGCCAGCAGTTCCATAACCGGGGAGCTGTTTTTT | CASSSITGELFF
- | TRBJ2-1 | once | TRBV19 | TGTGCCAGTCGACAGGACAATGAGCAGTTCTTC | CASRQDNEQFF
- | TRBJ1-1 | few | TRBV30 | TGTGCCTGGATCGAGGGAATCACTGAAGCTTTCTTT | CAWIEGITEAFF
- | TRBJ2-2 | - | TRBV14 | TGTGCCAGCAGCCAAGATAGGCGGGTAGCGAACACCGGGGAGCTGTTTTTT | CASSQDRRVANTGELFF
- | TRBJ1-1 | - | TRBV7-8 | TGTGCCAGCAGCTCAGGACAGATAAACACTGAAGCTTTCTTT | CASSSGQINTEAFF
TRBD1 | TRBJ1-1 | - | TRBV6-1 | TGTGCCAGCACACCGGACAGGGTACGAGCTGAAGCTTTCTTT | CASTPDRVRAEAFF
TRBD1 | TRBJ2-3 | - | TRBV5-1 | TGCGCCAGCAGACAACCGGGACAGGGGGAAGATACGCAGTATTTT | CASRQPGQGEDTQYF
- | TRBJ2-2 | once | TRBV10-3 | TGTGCCATCAAAGAGGTCCCGACCACCGGGGAGCTGTTTTTT | CAIKEVPTTGELFF
- | TRBJ1-5 | - | TRBV4-1 | TGCGCCAGCAGCCCGGGAGGTGGCAATCAGCCCCAGCATTTT | CASSPGGGNQPQHF
TRBD1 | TRBJ1-2 | - | TRBV7-2 | TGTGCCAGCAGCCCACAGGGGGCTAACTATGGCTACACCTTC | CASSPQGANYGYTF
- | TRBJ2-3 | - | TRBV29-1 | TGCAGCTTCACAGGGTCCACAGATACGCAGTATTTT | CSFTGSTDTQYF
TRBD2 | TRBJ2-2 | - | TRBV4-1 | TGCGCCAGCAGCCAAGCACTAGCGGGAGGCACCGGGGAGCTGTTTTTT | CASSQALAGGTGELFF
TRBD1 | TRBJ2-3 | - | TRBV6-5 | TGTGCCAGCAGTTACTCCGGGACAGGAAAGGATACGCAGTATTTT | CASSYSGTGKDTQYF
TRBD1 | TRBJ1-3 | - | TRBV7-6 | TGTGCCAGCAGCCTACTAGACAGGGGGACTGGAAACACCATATATTTT | CASSLLDRGTGNTIYF
- | TRBJ1-4 | - | TRBV9 | TGTGCCAGCAGCGTAGCTGGGGGCACAACGAGTGAAAAACTGTTTTTT | CASSVAGGTTSEKLFF
- | TRBJ2-4 | - | TRBV25-1 | TGTGCCAGCAGTGATTTGGACGGGTCAGCCAAAAACATTCAGTACTTC | CASSDLDGSAKNIQYF
- | TRBJ2-1 | few | TRBV10-3 | TGTGCCATCAGTGCCAGGGGCTCCTACAATGAGCAGTTCTTC | CAISARGSYNEQFF